This TCR beta chain was sequenced for a study of blood T cell repertoires in COVID-19. The overall study: Acute and convalescent COVID-19 specimens originated in the United States, Italy and Spain. The cDNA or gDNA used as material had been derived from T cells, B-cell-depleted T cells, or PBMCs.

The germline V gene encodes CDR1 SQVTM and CDR2 ANQGSEA. J gave up 6 bases and V 8 bases, and 11 bases lay outside the gene matches. This CDR3 is 13 amino acids long. Original processing methods: Amplification of reference gene primers provided the estimated nucleated cell counts. Libraries were prepared by immunoSEQ multiplex PCR; TCRdb keeps only in-frame clonotypes and omits some of them. V, J and clone size reflect that table, while D and trimming were determined from the DNA. Altogether roughly 250,000 clones are present, 80% to 85% being singletons, with the ten largest covering about 1.5%. The sequenced material came from peripheral blood. The chain links TRBV29-1 to TRBJ1-2; 8 nucleotides line up with TRBD1. The sequence was obtained from a woman aged 40 to 49 who had recovered from COVID-19. The CDR3 loop is CSLGGQGADGYTF. CDR3 nucleotides: TGCAGCCTTGGGGGGCAGGGGGCTGATGGCTACACCTTC.